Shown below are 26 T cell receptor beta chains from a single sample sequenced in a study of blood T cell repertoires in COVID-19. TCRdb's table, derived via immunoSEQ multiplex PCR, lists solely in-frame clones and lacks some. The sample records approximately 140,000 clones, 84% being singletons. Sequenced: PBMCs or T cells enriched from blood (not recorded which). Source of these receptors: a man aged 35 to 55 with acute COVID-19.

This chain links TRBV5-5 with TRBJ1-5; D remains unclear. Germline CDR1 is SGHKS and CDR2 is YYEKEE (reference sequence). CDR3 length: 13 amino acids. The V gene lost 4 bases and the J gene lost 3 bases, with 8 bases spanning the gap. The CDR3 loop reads CASSVDFNQPQHF. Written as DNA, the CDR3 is TGTGCCAGCAGCGTGGACTTCAATCAGCCCCAGCATTTT.

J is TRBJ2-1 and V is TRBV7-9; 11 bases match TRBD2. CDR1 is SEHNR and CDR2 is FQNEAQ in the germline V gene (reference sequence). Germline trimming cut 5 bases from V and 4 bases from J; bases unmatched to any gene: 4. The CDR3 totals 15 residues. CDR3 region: CASSLSGRAYNEQFF. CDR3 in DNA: TGTGCCAGCAGCCTTAGCGGGAGGGCATACAATGAGCAGTTCTTC. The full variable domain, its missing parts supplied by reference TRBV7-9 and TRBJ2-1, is DTGVSQNPRHKITKRGQNVTFRCDPISEHNRLYWYRQTLGQGPEFLTYFQNEAQLEKSRLLSDRFSAERPKGSFSTLEIQRTEQGDSAMYLCASSLSGRAYNEQFFGPGTRLTVL.

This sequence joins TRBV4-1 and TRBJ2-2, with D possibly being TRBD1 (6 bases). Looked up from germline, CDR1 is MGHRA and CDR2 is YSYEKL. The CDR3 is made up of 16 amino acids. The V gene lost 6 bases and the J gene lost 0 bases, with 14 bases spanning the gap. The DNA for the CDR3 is TGCGCCAGCAGGTCCAGGGACAATCCGAACACCGGGGAGCTGTTTTTT. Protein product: CASRSRDNPNTGELFF.

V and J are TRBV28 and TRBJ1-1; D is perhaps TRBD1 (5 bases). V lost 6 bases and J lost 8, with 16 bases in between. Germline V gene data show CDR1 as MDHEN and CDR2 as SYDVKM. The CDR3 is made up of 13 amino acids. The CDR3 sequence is CASRRPGGAEAFF. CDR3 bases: TGTGCCAGCAGACGCCCGGGCGGGGCCGAAGCTTTCTTT. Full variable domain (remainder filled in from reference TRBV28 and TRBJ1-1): DVKVTQSSRYLVKRTGEKVFLECVQDMDHENMFWYRQDPGLGLRLIYFSYDVKMKEKGDIPEGYSVSREKKERFSLILESASTNQTSMYLCASRRPGGAEAFFGQGTRLTVV.

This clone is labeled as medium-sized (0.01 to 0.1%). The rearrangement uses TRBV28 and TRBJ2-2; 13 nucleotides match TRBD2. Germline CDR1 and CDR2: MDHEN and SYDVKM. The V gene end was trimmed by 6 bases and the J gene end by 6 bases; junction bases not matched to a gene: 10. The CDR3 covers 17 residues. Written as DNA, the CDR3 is TGTGCCAGCAGCTCATGGAAACTAGCGGGAGGGCCCGGGGAGCTGTTTTTT. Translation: CASSSWKLAGGPGELFF.

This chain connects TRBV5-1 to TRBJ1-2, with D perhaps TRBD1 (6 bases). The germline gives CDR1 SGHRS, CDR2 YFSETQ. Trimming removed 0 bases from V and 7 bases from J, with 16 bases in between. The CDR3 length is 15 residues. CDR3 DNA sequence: TGCGCCAGCAGCTTGGACGTCGAGGGGGTTGGTGGCTACACCTTC. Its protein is CASSLDVEGVGGYTF.

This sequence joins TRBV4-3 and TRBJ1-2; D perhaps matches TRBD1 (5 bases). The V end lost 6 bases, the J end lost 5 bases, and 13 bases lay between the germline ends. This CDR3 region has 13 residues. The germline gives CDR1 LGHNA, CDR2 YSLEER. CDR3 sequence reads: CASSQQGRYGYTF. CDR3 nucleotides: TGCGCCAGCAGTCAGCAGGGCCGTTATGGCTACACCTTC.

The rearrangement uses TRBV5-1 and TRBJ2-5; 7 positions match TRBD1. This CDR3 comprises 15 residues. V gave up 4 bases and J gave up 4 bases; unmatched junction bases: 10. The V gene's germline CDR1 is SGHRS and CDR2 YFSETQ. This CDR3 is CASSVQPDRVETQYF. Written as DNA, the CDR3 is TGCGCCAGCAGCGTACAACCCGACAGGGTAGAGACCCAGTACTTC.

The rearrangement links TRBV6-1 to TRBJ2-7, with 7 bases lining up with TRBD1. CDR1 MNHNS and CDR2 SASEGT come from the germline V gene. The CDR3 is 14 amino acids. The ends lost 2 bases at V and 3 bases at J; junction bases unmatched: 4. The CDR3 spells CASSERDSYYEQYF. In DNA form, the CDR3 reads TGTGCCAGCAGTGAACGGGACAGTTACTACGAGCAGTACTTC.

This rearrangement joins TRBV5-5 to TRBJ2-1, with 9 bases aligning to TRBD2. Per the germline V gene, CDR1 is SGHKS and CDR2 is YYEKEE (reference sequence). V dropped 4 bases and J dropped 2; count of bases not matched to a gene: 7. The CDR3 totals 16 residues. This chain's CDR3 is CASSKYGTSPYNEQFF. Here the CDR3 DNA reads TGTGCCAGCAGCAAGTACGGGACTAGCCCCTACAATGAGCAGTTCTTC.

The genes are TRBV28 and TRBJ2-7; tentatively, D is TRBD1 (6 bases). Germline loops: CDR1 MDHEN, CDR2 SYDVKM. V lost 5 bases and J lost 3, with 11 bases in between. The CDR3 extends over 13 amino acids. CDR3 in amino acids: CASSKVRGYEQYF. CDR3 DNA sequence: TGTGCCAGCAGTAAAGTCAGGGGCTACGAGCAGTACTTC. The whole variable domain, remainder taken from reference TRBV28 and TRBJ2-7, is DVKVTQSSRYLVKRTGEKVFLECVQDMDHENMFWYRQDPGLGLRLIYFSYDVKMKEKGDIPEGYSVSREKKERFSLILESASTNQTSMYLCASSKVRGYEQYFGPGTRLTVT.

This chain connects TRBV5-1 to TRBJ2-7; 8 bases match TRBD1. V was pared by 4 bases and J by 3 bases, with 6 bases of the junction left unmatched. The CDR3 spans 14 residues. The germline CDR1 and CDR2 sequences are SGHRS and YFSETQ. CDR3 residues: CASSISGQVYEQYF. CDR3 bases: TGCGCCAGCAGCATCTCGGGACAGGTCTACGAGCAGTACTTC.

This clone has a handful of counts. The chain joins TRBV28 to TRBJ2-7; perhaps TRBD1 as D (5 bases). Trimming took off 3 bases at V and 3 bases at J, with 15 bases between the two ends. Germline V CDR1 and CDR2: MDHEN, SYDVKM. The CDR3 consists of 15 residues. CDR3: CASSFVRAGNYEQYF. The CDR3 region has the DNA TGTGCCAGCAGTTTTGTTAGGGCAGGGAACTACGAGCAGTACTTC.

CDR3 loop: CAIPPRTGSSYEQYF. The CDR3 coding sequence is TGTGCCATCCCACCCCGGACAGGGAGCTCCTACGAGCAGTACTTC. This rearrangement joins TRBV6-4 to TRBJ2-7; the match to TRBD1 covers 8 bases. V shed 10 bases and J 0 bases; nucleotides not matched to a gene: 11. Germline loops: CDR1 MRHNA, CDR2 SNTAGT. This CDR3 spans 15 amino acids.

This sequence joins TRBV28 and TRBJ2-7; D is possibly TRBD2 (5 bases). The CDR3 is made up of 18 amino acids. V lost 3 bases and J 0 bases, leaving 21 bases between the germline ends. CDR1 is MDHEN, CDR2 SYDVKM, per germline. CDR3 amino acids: CASSFRLGRQRSSYEQYF. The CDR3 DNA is TGTGCCAGCAGTTTTAGGCTAGGGAGACAAAGGAGCTCCTACGAGCAGTACTTC.

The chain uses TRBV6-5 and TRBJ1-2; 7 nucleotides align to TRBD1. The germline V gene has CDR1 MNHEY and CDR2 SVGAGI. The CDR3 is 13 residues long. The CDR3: CAAFGQENYGYTF. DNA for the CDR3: TGTGCTGCCTTCGGACAGGAGAACTATGGCTACACCTTC.

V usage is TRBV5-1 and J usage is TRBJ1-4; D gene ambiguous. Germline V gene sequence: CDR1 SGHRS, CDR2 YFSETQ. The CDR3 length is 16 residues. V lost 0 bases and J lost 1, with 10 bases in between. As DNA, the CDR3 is TGCGCCAGCAGCTTGGACCCCGGGTTAACTAATGAAAAACTGTTTTTT. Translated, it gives CASSLDPGLTNEKLFF.

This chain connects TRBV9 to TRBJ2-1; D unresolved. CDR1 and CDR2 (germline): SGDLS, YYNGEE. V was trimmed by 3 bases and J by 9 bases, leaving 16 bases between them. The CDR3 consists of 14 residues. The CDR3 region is CASSARLEIGEQFF. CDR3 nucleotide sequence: TGTGCCAGCAGCGCTCGACTGGAAATAGGTGAGCAGTTCTTC.

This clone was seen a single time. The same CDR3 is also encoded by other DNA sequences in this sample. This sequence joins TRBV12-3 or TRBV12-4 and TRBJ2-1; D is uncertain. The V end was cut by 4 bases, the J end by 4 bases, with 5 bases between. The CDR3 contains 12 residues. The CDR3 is CASSSLYNEQFF. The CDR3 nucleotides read TGTGCCAGCAGTTCACTTTACAATGAGCAGTTCTTC.

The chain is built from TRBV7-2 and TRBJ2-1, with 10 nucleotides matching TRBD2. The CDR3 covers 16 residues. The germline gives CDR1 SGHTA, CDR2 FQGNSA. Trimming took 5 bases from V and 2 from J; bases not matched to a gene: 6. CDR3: CASSARLAGAYNEQFF. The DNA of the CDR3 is TGTGCCAGCAGCGCCCGACTAGCGGGTGCCTACAATGAGCAGTTCTTC. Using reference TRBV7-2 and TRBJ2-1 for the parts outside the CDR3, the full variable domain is GAGVSQSPSNKVTEKGKDVELRCDPISGHTALYWYRQSLGQGLEFLIYFQGNSAPDKSGLPSDRFSAERTGGSVSTLTIQRTQQEDSAVYLCASSARLAGAYNEQFFGPGTRLTVL.

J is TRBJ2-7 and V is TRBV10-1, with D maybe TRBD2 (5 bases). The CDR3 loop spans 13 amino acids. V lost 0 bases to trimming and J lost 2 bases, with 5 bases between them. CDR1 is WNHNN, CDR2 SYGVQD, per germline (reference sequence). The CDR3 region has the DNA TGCGCCAGCAGTGAGTCTAGCGCCTACGAGCAGTACTTC. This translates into CASSESSAYEQYF.

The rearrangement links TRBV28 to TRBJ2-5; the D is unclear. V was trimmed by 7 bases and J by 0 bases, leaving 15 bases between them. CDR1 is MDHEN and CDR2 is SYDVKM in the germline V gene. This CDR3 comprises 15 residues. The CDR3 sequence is CASNPQRTYQETQYF. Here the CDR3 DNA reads TGTGCCAGCAACCCACAGAGAACGTACCAAGAGACCCAGTACTTC.

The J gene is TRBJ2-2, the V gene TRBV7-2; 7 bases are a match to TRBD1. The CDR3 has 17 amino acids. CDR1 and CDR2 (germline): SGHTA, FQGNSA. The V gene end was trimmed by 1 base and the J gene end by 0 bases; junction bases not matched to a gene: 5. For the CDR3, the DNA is TGTGCCAGCAGCTTAGTGGGACAGAAGGCGAACACCGGGGAGCTGTTTTTT. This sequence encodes CASSLVGQKANTGELFF.

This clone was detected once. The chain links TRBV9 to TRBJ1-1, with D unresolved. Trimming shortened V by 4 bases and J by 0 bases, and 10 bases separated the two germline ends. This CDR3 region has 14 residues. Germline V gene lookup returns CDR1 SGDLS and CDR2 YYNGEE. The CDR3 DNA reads TGTGCCAGCAGCCCCGGGAACATGAACACTGAAGCTTTCTTT. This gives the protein CASSPGNMNTEAFF.

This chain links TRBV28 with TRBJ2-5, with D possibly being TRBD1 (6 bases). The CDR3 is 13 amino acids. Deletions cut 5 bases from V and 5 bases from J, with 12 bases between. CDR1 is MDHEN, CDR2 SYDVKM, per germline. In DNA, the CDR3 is TGTGCCAGCAGTCCACAGGGAACCGAGACCCAGTACTTC. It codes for CASSPQGTETQYF.

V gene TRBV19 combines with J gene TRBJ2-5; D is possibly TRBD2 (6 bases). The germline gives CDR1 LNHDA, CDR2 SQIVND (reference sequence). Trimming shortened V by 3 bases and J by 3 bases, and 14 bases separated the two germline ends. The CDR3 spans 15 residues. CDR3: CASSIGGSNEETQYF. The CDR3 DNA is TGTGCCAGTAGTATTGGGGGGTCAAATGAAGAGACCCAGTACTTC.